This T cell receptor beta chain was recovered during a study of cytomegalovirus exposure and HLA in healthy donors (dated by TCRdb to about 2017). For the study in its entirety: An earlier analysis of some 620 of the donors reported 250 to 350 Gb of sequence data and about 120 million unique TCR beta sequences obtained from around 190 million T cells. A later analysis re-examined previously published TCR beta repertoires from roughly 650 donors and added high-resolution HLA genotyping to investigate patterns of TCR occurrence. The study combined high-throughput TCR immunosequencing, statistical association of individual TCRs with disease status, and machine learning to predict cytomegalovirus infection status. A later genetic analysis used genome-wide SNP genotypes for about 55% of the 666 donors, treating that subset as a discovery cohort. The study used immunosequencing to profile the T cell repertoires of 600 to 850 subjects and linked those repertoires to cytomegalovirus serostatus. All discovery cohort repertoires had been generated using a single sequencing platform. An earlier analysis of 450 to 750 of the donors used high-throughput TCR beta sequencing to judge whether each TCR beta V gene segment behaved as functional or pseudogenic. The genetic ancestry cluster associated with self-reported Caucasian donors included around four fifths of the roughly 410 genotyped donors. HLA typing included class I and class II loci at four-digit resolution. Approximately 310 gigabases of sequencing data and approximately 84 million unique TCR sequences were included in an early release covering about 700 HLA-typed donors. Besides the first cohort of some 670 subjects, a separate validation cohort made up of around 120 different subjects was used. Donor age, sex, ethnicity and CMV serostatus were compiled together with the repertoire data. Across some 400 genotyped donors of the cohort, an average of about 240,000 unique TCR beta nucleotide sequences per donor were sequenced, and 15% to 20% of those sequences were non-productive. The study aimed to test whether signatures of past pathogen exposure could be identified by cataloging public T cell receptors. Typing coverage varied by locus: about 629-640 donors for A, B, C, DRB1 and DQB1; 500 to 550 for DQA1; some 610 for DPA1; 400 to 480 for DPB1. Because of strong linkage in the cohort, roughly five DR-DQ haplotypes were treated as single units for association and clustering. Rather than drawing on any new phenotypic data, the later analysis identified candidate immune exposures from TCR beta sequences and the way those sequences occurred across donors.

V is shortened by 4 bases, J by 7 bases, and the region joining them spans 16 bases. The cysteine opens and the phenylalanine closes a CDR3 of 15 amino acids. Left in the record is the CDR3 DNA by itself, 45 bases read in frame from the first base. The germline V gene yields MNHNS for CDR1 and SASEGT for CDR2. Beyond this particular receptor, the publication reports: In a later genetic analysis, a missense DCLRE1C variant was associated with V-gene and J-gene trimming of TCR beta chains, and the association was replicated in an independent cohort. In a later analysis, HLA-associated TCR beta chains showed more clonal expansion and lower generation probabilities than non-associated chains that were equally common. In a later genetic analysis, fewer N-insertions in productive TCRs were reported among donors in an Asian-associated ancestry cluster than the 666-donor mean. In vitro tests confirmed that three of the cytomegalovirus-associated TCR beta chains recognize cytomegalovirus antigens. Linkage disequilibrium might explain the correlated functional status among segregating V segments, but an unknown experimental factor could not be ruled out. Sequencing depth was assumed to be roughly uniform across donors in the presence/absence analyses, though that assumption may not hold. The classifier was reported to diagnose cytomegalovirus status with high specificity and sensitivity in both the original cohort and the validation cohort. This cohort had only TCR beta chains sequenced, and the lack of alpha or paired-chain data limited which features could be detected. A later analysis found that TCR association rates varied across HLA loci, with DRB1 alleles showing the most associated TCRs and HLA-C alleles the fewest. A further reported finding was that TCR beta sequences accurately predicted the HLA-A and HLA-B alleles for most subjects in the first cohort. Because the 87-base-pair reads could not distinguish some IMGT-functional V segments, including TRBV6-2 and TRBV6-3, those segments were excluded. Because counts were too low, around 18 rarely observed V segments, including chromosome 9 orphons, were left out of the earlier analysis of some 600 of the donors. In a later analysis, several top co-occurrence clusters were reported to appear linked to parvovirus B19, influenza, CMV and Epstein-Barr virus. For the cohort, immune exposure information was limited to CMV serostatus. A cluster of highly shared sequence variants was judged likely to represent a technical artifact of the sequencing pipeline. In the study, some 180 TCR beta chains were listed as associated with cytomegalovirus. In a later analysis, 15,000 to 20,000 TCR beta sequences were associated with specific HLA alleles at a false discovery rate of 0.05. Most TCR sequences were observed very rarely across donors, whereas some public TCRs were present in many individuals. When HLA alleles, especially DR and DQ, strongly co-occurred, TCR associations were difficult to assign to individual alleles. According to the authors, the approach could potentially be generalized to other disease states and immunological phenotypes. Most CMV-associated TCR beta chains appeared to be HLA-restricted in a later analysis, and the HLA associations seemed to be driven largely by CMV exposure. Because some donors lacked HLA typing at each locus, the association tests relied only on the typed subset. In an earlier analysis of some 500 of the donors, most TCR beta V segments were observed in productive rearrangements about 87% or about 30% of the time, broadly matching IMGT annotations.

Notes on this clone: No antigen is known for it. No qualities accompany the bases; no much larger clone lies one base away.

To prepare the library, the immunoSEQ multiplex PCR assay was applied. A mixture of 60 forward primers for TCR Vbeta segments and 13 reverse primers for TCR Jbeta segments was used in the multiplex PCR. Amplification of the CDR3 region of rearranged TCR beta genes was performed with a multiplex PCR assay on genomic DNA. Amplified TCR beta libraries were sequenced as 87-base-pair reads on the Illumina HiSeq System. As for the original processing: Across the 600 to 700 repertoires, a later analysis counted approximately 83 million unique TCR beta chains, around 10 million of which were shared by at least two donors. Raw reads were error-corrected and collapsed into unique sequences with a nearest-neighbor algorithm that merged closely related sequences to remove PCR and sequencing errors. V, D and J gene segments were assigned by aligning CDR3 sequences to IMGT reference sequences. For a sequence to be retained, a match of at least six nucleotides to both a V gene segment and a J gene segment was required. A rearrangement was called productive if the CDR3 had no stop codons and remained in frame with V and J, and every other rearrangement was called non-productive. Following IMGT convention, CDR3 was defined as the stretch from the second conserved V-encoded cysteine to the conserved J-encoded phenylalanine. Sequences without an unambiguous match to a single V gene segment were excluded from the earlier analysis of several hundred of the donors. In an earlier analysis of a few hundred of the donors, V segments were called functional above 56.7% productive rearrangements and were called segregating when the between-donor standard deviation exceeded 5%. A statistical classification framework was built to diagnose cytomegalovirus status from the catalog of TCR beta chain sequences. In a later analysis, TCR nucleotide sequences were compared against IMGT/GENE-DB human TR gene sequences so that V and J genes could be assigned. In a later analysis, CDR3 sequences and most-parsimonious VDJ recombination scenarios were assigned using the TCRdist pipeline. A later analysis defined each TCR beta chain by its CDR3 amino acid sequence plus V-gene family, and excluded reads lacking a unique V-gene family. A later analysis removed 592 highly shared, low-generation-probability nucleotide sequences to deal with suspected cross-contamination and a sequencing artifact. For each public chain, a later analysis derived a clonal expansion index from normalized ranks of inferred template counts within each repertoire. Generation probabilities in a later analysis came from a VDJ recombination model fitted to out-of-frame rearrangements, and those results were checked against IGoR. In a later analysis, hypergeometric tests were used to score TCR-TCR, TCR-HLA and TCR-CMV co-occurrence, with a repertoire-size bias correction applied to TCR pairs. To estimate false discovery rates, a later analysis permuted the HLA or CMV assignments 20 times. In a later analysis, co-occurring TCRs were grouped with DBSCAN, and TCRdist sequence similarity was added when clustering was performed within HLA-allele-positive subsets. Repertoires with fewer than 30,000 or more than 120,000 public chains, plus five repertoires with anomalous nucleotide sharing, were excluded from co-occurrence clustering. What TCRdb holds here is the immuneACCESS table cut down to in-frame rearrangements. Part of the clones is not present; checked against another copy, under half of the missing clones reflect an unresolved V gene, and the others are unexplained. The V and J calls and clone size are taken from that table; D and trimming were inferred from the DNA. In all, the sample holds 170,000 or so clones, and about 80% of those were seen once. 5.5% to 7.5% of the sample is held by the ten biggest clonotypes.

In total, 666 healthy bone marrow donors made up the cohort. At the time of sampling, all cohort members were nominally healthy, though unrecorded immune exposures were likely present. The donor was CMV seropositive and was included in the group of around 300 seropositive cohort members. A peripheral blood sample was provided by each donor, and peripheral blood mononuclear cells were used for TCR beta sequencing. The Qiagen DNeasy Blood Extraction Kit was used to extract genomic DNA from the blood cell samples. Sequencing was performed on PBMCs. The chain links TRBV6-1 with TRBJ1-4; TRBD1 could be the D gene, as 6 bases match. This TCR came from a man aged 25 to 45 in good health and CMV-seropositive. Read as DNA, the sequence is TGTGCCAGCAGTGTAGGGGGGGCTTTGAGTGAAAAACTGTTTTTT. Its coded protein is CASSVGGALSEKLFF.